Following are 5 T cell receptor beta chains from one sample sequenced in a study of blood T cells in healthy people across ages. A second PCR of 7 to 11 cycles used a sample-barcoded 5' primer and a J-beta primer mix. TCRdb processed the 5' RACE reads anew with MiXCR; each CDR3 protein has one entry. The repertoire includes 800,000 or so distinct CDR3 sequences, roughly 46% of them detected once, and 15% to 20% sits in the top ten. Sequencing was performed on blood. The receptors were sampled from a man older than 75 in good health.

V gene TRBV12-3 or TRBV12-4 combines with J gene TRBJ2-6; D tentatively reads TRBD1 or TRBD2 (5 bases each). CDR3 length: 16 residues. The ends were cut back, 1 base at V and 1 base at J, with 8 bases in the middle. The CDR3 nucleotides read TGTGCCAGCAGTTTAGATGGGACGTCTGGGGCCAACGTCCTGACTTTC. It yields the protein CASSLDGTSGANVLTF.

Regarding this clonotype: The germline gene is not matched at one end of the junction; a read error may be the cause. The chain is built from TRBV20-1 and TRBJ2-5; 14 bases map to TRBD2. The CDR3 extends over 18 amino acids. Germline CDR1 and CDR2: DFQATT and SNEGSKA (reference sequence). CDR3 protein: CSVRPGLAGVEVRETQYF. CDR3 DNA sequence: TGCAGTGTTAGACCGGGACTAGCGGGAGTGGAAGTTCGGGAGACCCAGTACTTC.

This clonotype has at least ten counts. V and J are TRBV25-1 and TRBJ2-7; unclear D gene. Germline V gene data show CDR1 as MGHDK and CDR2 as SYGVNS. V lost 11 bases to trimming and J lost 0 bases, with 17 bases between them. This CDR3 comprises 14 residues. The CDR3 is CAASSTLSSYEQYF. CDR3 sequence (DNA): TGTGCCGCCAGCAGTACACTTAGCTCCTACGAGCAGTACTTC.

The J gene is TRBJ2-1, the V gene TRBV20-1; D gene ambiguous. From germline, CDR1 is DFQATT and CDR2 SNEGSKA (reference sequence). CDR3 size: 12 residues. Between the trimmed V and J ends, which lost 0 bases and 12 bases, there was a span of 12 bases. The CDR3 nucleotides are TGCAGTGCTAGAGATCTTAAGGATGCGCAGTTCTTC. Residues: CSARDLKDAQFF.

This chain links TRBV4-1 with TRBJ1-6; weak D call: TRBD1 (5 bases). CDR1 and CDR2 from the germline V gene are MGHRA and YSYEKL. V lost 4 bases, J lost 15 bases, and 22 bases lay in between. CDR3 length: 15 residues. CDR3 residues: CASSPQVARDGFLHF. CDR3 in DNA: TGCGCCAGCAGCCCCCAAGTCGCCCGGGACGGGTTCCTCCACTTT.